The 8 T cell receptor beta chains below were found in one sample sequenced in a study of shared clonotypes between healthy human individuals (dated by TCRdb to about 2020). Libraries were built with the immunoSEQ multiplex PCR assay. Entries here come from immuneACCESS through TCRdb and include only in-frame sequences with V and J called. Some clones fail to appear in such tables; in the studies checked, an unresolved V gene covers under half of the shortfall, and the cause of the remainder is unknown. This sample holds about 690,000 clones; about 90% were observed only once. Clones ranked in the top ten supply around a third of the sample. What was sequenced was memory CD8+ T cells from PBMCs. The cell subset or site label, read with the paper, signifies: CD45RO+ cells pooled with CCR7-negative TemRA cells. The origin of the receptors is a man between 18 and 29 years old in good health. Some clones in this sample may be carry-over from other donors' samples.

This rearrangement joins TRBV9 to TRBJ2-7, with 10 bases identical to TRBD1. The V and J ends lost 3 bases and 4 bases, in that order; junction bases with no gene match: 7. The CDR3 loop spans 15 amino acids. The germline V gene encodes CDR1 SGDLS and CDR2 YYNGEE. CDR3 nucleotide sequence: TGTGCCAGCAGCGGAGGACAGGGGGGAATTTACGAGCAGTACTTC. It yields the protein CASSGGQGGIYEQYF.

The chain is built from TRBV7-9 and TRBJ1-1; perhaps TRBD1 as D (5 bases). Looked up from germline, CDR1 is SEHNR and CDR2 is FQNEAQ (reference sequence). V was trimmed by 3 bases and J by 9 bases, leaving 11 bases between them. CDR3 length equals 12 residues. The CDR3 DNA reads TGTGCCAGCAGCTTCCGGACACCACAAGCTTTCTTT. Protein sequence: CASSFRTPQAFF. The full variable domain, rest sourced from reference TRBV7-9 and TRBJ1-1, is DTGVSQNPRHKITKRGQNVTFRCDPISEHNRLYWYRQTLGQGPEFLTYFQNEAQLEKSRLLSDRFSAERPKGSFSTLEIQRTEQGDSAMYLCASSFRTPQAFFGQGTRLTVV.

The chain links TRBV6-5 to TRBJ1-2; D is ambiguous. The CDR3 totals 13 residues. V lost 2 bases and J 6 bases, leaving 10 bases between the germline ends. Germline V gene data show CDR1 as MNHEY and CDR2 as SVGAGI. CDR3 amino acids: CASSYRERDGYTF. The CDR3 bases are TGTGCCAGCAGTTACAGGGAACGGGATGGCTACACCTTC.

The chain is built from TRBV7-9 and TRBJ1-1, with 7 bases fitting TRBD1. The CDR3 consists of 14 residues. Germline V CDR1 and CDR2: SEHNR, FQNEAQ (reference sequence). V shed 5 bases and J 3 bases; nucleotides not matched to a gene: 6. The CDR3: CASSPRDSHTEAFF. DNA for the CDR3: TGTGCCAGCAGCCCCCGGGACAGTCACACTGAAGCTTTCTTT.

The chain has TRBV28 and TRBJ2-7; possible D gene TRBD1, 5 bases. V was trimmed by 8 bases and J by 1 base, leaving 15 bases between them. Germline lookup yields CDR1 MDHEN and CDR2 SYDVKM. The CDR3 runs to 14 residues. This CDR3 is CASQDLDRSYEQYF. CDR3 bases: TGTGCCAGCCAAGACCTAGACAGATCCTACGAGCAGTACTTC.

This chain joins TRBV11-1 and TRBJ2-2; D not resolved. The V gene lost 5 bases and the J gene lost 1 base, with 8 bases spanning the gap. The CDR3 consists of 14 residues. Germline CDR1 SGHAT, CDR2 FQDESV (reference sequence). CDR3 residues: CASSPGRNTGELFF. CDR3 coding DNA: TGTGCCAGCAGCCCTGGCCGGAACACCGGGGAGCTGTTTTTT.

This clone was counted once. The DNA for the CDR3 is TGCAGCGTTGGAGGGTCCCACGAGCAGTACTTC. It is translated as CSVGGSHEQYF. V is TRBV29-1 and J is TRBJ2-7; D perhaps matches TRBD2 (5 bases). The ends were cut back, 4 bases at V and 5 bases at J, with 9 bases in the middle. The length of the CDR3 is 11 residues. CDR1 is SQVTM, CDR2 ANQGSEA, per germline.

In this sample, this clone turned up once. The CDR3 spells CASSVAGTGAFEQYF. The CDR3 DNA sequence: TGTGCCAGCAGCGTAGCCGGGACAGGGGCGTTCGAGCAGTACTTC. This chain uses TRBV28 with TRBJ2-7; 10 nucleotides line up with TRBD1. Germline CDR1 MDHEN, CDR2 SYDVKM. With V trimmed by 6 bases and J by 6 bases, 11 bases remained unmatched. The CDR3 runs to 15 residues.